The sequence of this TCR beta chain was determined in a study of blood T cell repertoires in COVID-19. Study context: Sites in the United States, Italy and Spain provided acute and convalescent COVID-19 samples. The analysed material was cDNA or gDNA that came from T cells, B-cell-depleted T cells, or PBMCs.

V dropped 6 bases and J dropped 0; count of bases not matched to a gene: 16. This CDR3 contains 19 residues. Per germline, CDR1 LGHDT and CDR2 YNNKEL (reference sequence). Under the authors' procedure: Amplified reference gene primers provided the basis for estimating nucleated cell counts. Clones were sequenced by immunoSEQ multiplex PCR, and TCRdb holds only the in-frame ones, with some missing. The D gene and trimming were derived from the DNA, and the V and J assignments and clone size from that table. Of roughly 130,000 clones detected, about four fifths appear once; the ten largest clones hold around 15%.

The sequence was obtained from a woman aged 45-59 years with acute or convalescent COVID-19. Source material: peripheral blood. The chain uses TRBV3-1 (or the pseudogene TRBV3-2) and TRBJ1-3; 8 bases are shared with TRBD1. DNA for the CDR3: TGTGCCAGCAGACTTGGACAGGGATCACATCCCCACTCTGGAAACACCATATATTTT. It is translated as CASRLGQGSHPHSGNTIYF.